Below, 10 T cell receptor beta chains from the same sample are listed, as sequenced in a study of blood T cell repertoires in COVID-19. Measured with immunoSEQ multiplex PCR; TCRdb has only the in-frame clones, and not every one. The sample consists of some 230,000 clones, 85% of them appearing once. The source material was peripheral blood. The receptor set was obtained from a man aged 50-59 years who had recovered from COVID-19.

Worth noting for this clone: The identical CDR3 is also encoded by other nucleotide sequences in the sample. The chain employs TRBV15 and TRBJ2-7; TRBD1 agrees at 8 bases. The CDR3 sequence is 15 residues long. J was trimmed by 4 bases and V by 1 base; bases with no gene match: 6. In germline, CDR1 is LNHNV, CDR2 YYDKDF (reference sequence). The CDR3 nucleotides read TGTGCCACCAGCAGAGGGGGGCAGGGGGCGTACGAGCAGTACTTC. Translation: CATSRGGQGAYEQYF.

The chain has TRBV5-1 and TRBJ2-7; tentative D call: TRBD2 (5 bases). The CDR3 runs to 15 residues. Looked up from germline, CDR1 is SGHRS and CDR2 is YFSETQ. Trimming stripped 0 bases from V and 3 bases from J, with 13 bases between. The CDR3, as DNA: TGCGCCAGCAGCTTGGGAATGGGGAGTTTCTACGAGCAGTACTTC. This sequence encodes CASSLGMGSFYEQYF.

V gene TRBV19 combines with J gene TRBJ2-1, with 7 bases aligning to TRBD2. The CDR3 extends over 15 amino acids. Unmatched junction bases numbered 1, after V lost 1 base and J lost 1 base. In germline, CDR1 is LNHDA, CDR2 SQIVND (reference sequence). In DNA, the CDR3 is TGTGCCAGTAGTATAGGGGGACTATCCTACAATGAGCAGTTCTTC. Translated, it gives CASSIGGLSYNEQFF.

The CDR3 DNA reads TGTGCCAGCAGACTCCAGGGAATTACTGGAAACACCATATATTTT. Its protein is CASRLQGITGNTIYF. The V and J genes are TRBV28 and TRBJ1-3; D possibly corresponds to TRBD1 (5 bases). Trimming took 6 bases from V and 2 from J, leaving 14 bases between them. Germline V CDR1 and CDR2: MDHEN, SYDVKM. This CDR3 contains 15 residues.

CDR3 amino acids: CASPGQPQHF. The CDR3, as DNA: TGTGCCAGCCCGGGGCAGCCCCAGCATTTT. The rearrangement links TRBV27 to TRBJ1-5; no firm D call. The CDR3 loop spans 10 amino acids. Germline V gene sequence: CDR1 MNHEY, CDR2 SMNVEV (reference sequence). The V gene lost 8 bases and the J gene lost 7 bases, with 6 bases spanning the gap.

The chain recombines TRBV2 with TRBJ1-2; D may be TRBD1 (6 bases). Germline CDR1 and CDR2: SNHLY and FYNNEI. This CDR3 comprises 12 residues. V lost 4 bases and J lost 7, with 10 bases in between. CDR3 bases: TGTGCCAGCAGTGTTGGGGGCAGTGGCTACACCTTC. Translated, it gives CASSVGGSGYTF.

This sequence joins TRBV6-5 and TRBJ2-7; tentatively, D is TRBD2 (5 bases). V lost 4 bases and J 1 base, leaving 14 bases between the germline ends. The CDR3 sequence is 15 residues long. The germline CDR1 and CDR2 sequences are MNHEY and SVGAGI. The CDR3 nucleotides are TGTGCCAGCAGTTCCACAAGCGGCCGGTCCTACGAGCAGTACTTC. Its translation: CASSSTSGRSYEQYF.

In this sample, this clone turned up once. V and J are TRBV5-1 and TRBJ1-2; D might be TRBD1 (5 bases). Germline lookup yields CDR1 SGHRS and CDR2 YFSETQ. CDR3 length: 15 amino acids. Trimming took 0 bases from V and 4 from J, leaving 13 bases between them. The CDR3 DNA follows: TGCGCCAGCAGCTTGGAATTGGGGGAGGGCTATGGCTACACCTTC. This gives the protein CASSLELGEGYGYTF.

This chain connects TRBV6-1 to TRBJ1-5, with a tentative D call TRBD1 (5 bases). The CDR3 length is 15 residues. Trimming stripped 2 bases from V and 2 bases from J, with 10 bases between. CDR1 and CDR2 from the germline V gene are MNHNS and SASEGT. CDR3 residues: CASSERAQGNQPQHF. CDR3 DNA: TGTGCCAGCAGTGAACGGGCACAGGGCAATCAGCCCCAGCATTTT.

This clone was seen just once. The gene calls are TRBV5-1 and TRBJ2-1; 8 nucleotides agree with TRBD2. Per the germline V gene, CDR1 is SGHRS and CDR2 is YFSETQ. V lost 3 bases to trimming and J lost 2 bases; unmatched junction nucleotides: 1. The CDR3 loop spans 14 amino acids. CDR3 residues: CASSSTSAYNEQFF. As DNA, the CDR3 is TGCGCCAGCAGCTCGACTAGCGCCTACAATGAGCAGTTCTTC.